Listed below are T cell receptor beta chains from one sample, sequenced in a study of shared clonotypes between healthy human individuals. Method: immunoSEQ multiplex PCR; TCRdb's copy keeps in-frame clones and lacks some. The sample has roughly 2 million clones, nearly 97% seen once. Sequenced: naive CD4+ T cells sorted from blood. Receptors originate from a man aged 18 to 30 in good health. Each CDR3 is given with its conserved first and last residue. The D gene is left open where the match is weak. Clone size is given for some rows only: seen once, a few or many times, or a class if the clone is expanded.

d_call,cdr3_length,j_call,clone_size,v_call,cdr3_aa,cdr3_nt
-,16,TRBJ1-4,-,TRBV5-5,CASSLAPGRVNEKLFF,TGTGCCAGCAGCTTGGCCCCAGGGCGGGTTAATGAAAAACTGTTTTTT
TRBD2,13,TRBJ2-7,-,TRBV6-5,CASSQPSGGGQYF,TGTGCCAGCAGTCAACCCTCGGGCGGGGGGCAGTACTTC
-,14,TRBJ2-7,-,TRBV25-1,CASSDPGSSYEQYF,TGTGCCAGCAGTGACCCCGGGAGCTCCTACGAGCAGTACTTC
-,14,TRBJ2-7,-,TRBV7-3,CASSIGAGHGEQYF,TGTGCCAGCAGCATCGGGGCAGGGCATGGGGAGCAGTACTTC
-,14,TRBJ2-7,once,TRBV11-2,CASSLATPSYEQYF,TGTGCCAGCAGCTTAGCAACTCCCTCCTACGAGCAGTACTTC
-,13,TRBJ1-4,-,TRBV7-2,CASSPTGREKLFF,TGTGCCAGCAGCCCCACAGGGAGGGAAAAACTGTTTTTT
-,17,TRBJ2-4,-,TRBV6-7,CASSYWAVFIAKNIQYF,TGTGCCAGCAGTTACTGGGCAGTCTTTATAGCCAAAAACATTCAGTACTTC
TRBD2,20,TRBJ2-1,-,TRBV10-1,CASSVILAGGPGYTYNEQFF,TGCGCCAGCAGTGTGATACTAGCGGGAGGCCCGGGGTACACCTACAATGAGCAGTTCTTC
TRBD1,17,TRBJ1-2,-,TRBV5-1,CASSLPGTGGFDYGYTF,TGCGCCAGCAGCTTGCCCGGGACAGGGGGCTTTGACTATGGCTACACCTTC
-,15,TRBJ1-3,-,TRBV10-1,CASSGAGTPQDTIYF,TGCGCCAGCAGTGGTGCCGGGACTCCCCAGGACACCATATATTTT
TRBD1,17,TRBJ2-3,-,TRBV5-4,CASSPWKGTGLTDTQYF,TGTGCCAGCAGCCCCTGGAAGGGGACAGGCCTCACAGATACGCAGTATTTT
-,15,TRBJ1-1,-,TRBV5-1,CASSETGYLNTEAFF,TGCGCCAGCAGCGAGACAGGCTACCTGAACACTGAAGCTTTCTTT
-,13,TRBJ1-1,-,TRBV18,CASSQGRVTEAFF,TGTGCCAGCTCACAGGGCAGGGTAACTGAAGCTTTCTTT
-,16,TRBJ1-1,-,TRBV25-1,CASSESLARGRTEAFF,TGTGCCAGCAGTGAATCTCTGGCAAGGGGTCGAACTGAAGCTTTCTTT
TRBD2,15,TRBJ2-5,-,TRBV18,CASSSVRGTQETQYF,TGTGCCAGCTCGAGCGTGCGGGGGACCCAAGAGACCCAGTACTTC
-,14,TRBJ2-7,-,TRBV5-1,CASSLDGGAYEQYF,TGCGCCAGCAGCTTGGATGGGGGGGCGTACGAGCAGTACTTC
-,16,TRBJ2-1,-,TRBV4-1,CASSRGQRLDSREQFF,TGCGCCAGCAGCAGGGGGCAGAGACTAGATAGTCGTGAGCAGTTCTTC
TRBD1,12,TRBJ2-5,-,TRBV10-3,CAISQGADSQYF,TGTGCCATCAGCCAGGGGGCGGATAGCCAGTACTTC
-,15,TRBJ2-7,-,TRBV5-5,CASSLAGVGSYEQYF,TGTGCCAGCAGCTTGGCGGGGGTAGGTTCCTACGAGCAGTACTTC
-,13,TRBJ2-5,-,TRBV19,CASSSEDRETQYF,TGTGCCAGTAGTAGCGAAGACCGGGAGACCCAGTACTTC
TRBD1,15,TRBJ2-7,-,TRBV6-5,CASSSAGQGANEQYF,TGTGCCAGCAGTTCCGCGGGACAGGGGGCCAACGAGCAGTACTTC
TRBD1,13,TRBJ1-3,once,TRBV19,CASGRGLGNTIYF,TGTGCCAGTGGCAGGGGGCTCGGAAACACCATATATTTT
-,12,TRBJ2-7,-,TRBV2,CASSDWGWEQYF,TGTGCCAGCAGTGACTGGGGGTGGGAGCAGTACTTC
-,12,TRBJ2-7,-,TRBV7-2,CASSRTSYEQYF,TGTGCCAGCAGCCGGACGAGCTACGAGCAGTACTTC
-,12,TRBJ1-2,-,TRBV11-2,CASSLRVEGCTF,TGTGCCAGCAGCTTAAGGGTGGAGGGGTGCACCTTC
-,14,TRBJ2-5,-,TRBV5-4,CATRVSGVAETQYF,TGTGCCACCCGGGTGTCCGGGGTGGCGGAGACCCAGTACTTC
-,14,TRBJ1-1,-,TRBV19,CASSYSGQRSEAFF,TGTGCCAGTTCATACTCAGGCCAGCGCTCTGAAGCTTTCTTT
-,15,TRBJ2-6,-,TRBV10-1,CASSESGSGANVLTF,TGCGCCAGCAGTGAATCAGGCTCTGGGGCCAACGTCCTGACTTTC
-,14,TRBJ2-7,few,TRBV7-9,CASRPLTTNYEQYF,TGTGCCAGCAGACCACTGACGACCAACTACGAGCAGTACTTC
-,14,TRBJ2-3,-,TRBV29-1,CSVDTGPSTDTQYF,TGCAGCGTTGACACCGGCCCCAGCACAGATACGCAGTATTTT
TRBD2,21,TRBJ2-1,-,TRBV12-5,CASGPSLKLGTSASSYNEQFF,TGTGCTAGTGGTCCCTCCCTCAAACTCGGGACTAGCGCAAGCTCCTACAATGAGCAGTTCTTC
-,15,TRBJ2-3,-,TRBV5-1,CASSLVGVGTDTQYF,TGCGCCAGCAGCTTGGTTGGGGTTGGCACAGATACGCAGTATTTT
-,15,TRBJ2-1,-,TRBV9,CASSATSQPYNEQFF,TGTGCCAGCAGCGCGACCTCTCAGCCCTACAATGAGCAGTTCTTC
-,11,TRBJ2-1,-,TRBV6-6,CASSMAGDIFF,TGTGCCAGCAGTATGGCCGGGGACATATTCTTC
-,15,TRBJ2-6,-,TRBV5-4,CASRDEGSGANVLTF,TGTGCCAGCAGGGATGAAGGCTCTGGGGCCAACGTCCTGACTTTC
-,14,TRBJ1-4,-,TRBV18,CASSHWEANEKLFF,TGTGCCAGCTCACACTGGGAGGCTAATGAAAAACTGTTTTTT
TRBD1,16,TRBJ2-5,-,TRBV11-2,CASSLDRQGGFETQYF,TGTGCCAGCAGCTTAGATCGGCAAGGGGGCTTTGAGACCCAGTACTTC
TRBD2,14,TRBJ2-5,-,TRBV18,CASSAGGIRKTQYF,TGTGCCAGCTCGGCGGGAGGGATAAGAAAGACCCAGTACTTC
TRBD1,16,TRBJ2-7,once,TRBV18,CASSPQGAGYAYEQYF,TGTGCCAGCTCACCCCAGGGGGCAGGCTACGCCTACGAGCAGTACTTC
-,13,TRBJ2-7,once,TRBV18,CASSPGTTYEQYF,TGTGCCAGCTCACCAGGCACCACCTACGAGCAGTACTTC
TRBD1,13,TRBJ1-4,-,TRBV30,CAWTGGVGEKLFF,TGTGCCTGGACAGGGGGGGTAGGAGAAAAACTGTTTTTT
-,17,TRBJ1-6,-,TRBV18,CASSLDRPSSYNSPLHF,TGTGCCAGCTCACTCGACAGGCCGAGCTCCTATAATTCACCCCTCCACTTT
-,13,TRBJ1-1,-,TRBV27,CASRRQMYTEAFF,TGTGCCAGCAGAAGACAGATGTACACTGAAGCTTTCTTT
-,15,TRBJ2-1,-,TRBV11-2,CASSLDASLSNEQFF,TGTGCCAGCAGCTTAGATGCCAGCCTTTCCAATGAGCAGTTCTTC
-,11,TRBJ2-7,-,TRBV30,CAWTTGHEQYF,TGTGCCTGGACCACGGGCCACGAGCAGTACTTC
-,15,TRBJ1-6,-,TRBV19,CASSMARSQVSPLHF,TGTGCCAGTAGTATGGCCAGGTCACAGGTTTCACCCCTCCACTTT
-,13,TRBJ2-5,-,TRBV6-6,CASSYSPQETQYF,TGTGCCAGCAGTTACTCCCCCCAAGAGACCCAGTACTTC
-,12,TRBJ2-5,-,TRBV29-1,CSAEGRQETQYF,TGCAGCGCCGAAGGGCGGCAAGAGACCCAGTACTTC
-,13,TRBJ1-2,-,TRBV6-7,CASSDDEPYGYTF,TGTGCCAGCAGTGACGACGAACCCTATGGCTACACCTTC
-,14,TRBJ1-5,-,TRBV5-6,CASSSDSGNQPQHF,TGTGCCAGCAGCTCGGACAGCGGCAATCAGCCCCAGCATTTT